A selection of T cell receptor beta chains follows, all from one sample in a study of blood T cell repertoires in COVID-19. Clones were sequenced by immunoSEQ multiplex PCR, and TCRdb holds only the in-frame ones, with some missing. The sample contains around 180,000 clones, about 80% of which appear only once. The specimen sequenced was PBMCs or T cells enriched from blood (not recorded which). Receptors were obtained from a man between 45 and 60 years old who had recovered from COVID-19. Each CDR3 is given with its conserved first and last residue. The D gene is left open where the match is weak. Clone size is given for some rows only: seen once, a few or many times, or a class if the clone is expanded.

CDR3 DNA: TGTGCCAGCAGTTATGGGGCCAACGTCCTGACTTTC; CDR3 protein: CASSYGANVLTF; V gene: TRBV2; CDR3 length: 12; D gene: -; clone size: few; J gene: TRBJ2-6
CDR3 DNA: TGTGCCAGCAGCCGACAGGATGGGAACACTGAAGCTTTCTTT; CDR3 protein: CASSRQDGNTEAFF; V gene: TRBV6-6; CDR3 length: 14; D gene: -; clone size: -; J gene: TRBJ1-1
CDR3 DNA: TGCAGCGTTCGTCCGGACGGGAATAGCAATCAGCCCCAGCATTTT; CDR3 protein: CSVRPDGNSNQPQHF; V gene: TRBV29-1; CDR3 length: 15; D gene: -; clone size: -; J gene: TRBJ1-5
CDR3 DNA: TGTGGATCACAGGATTTCAATCAGCCCCAGCATTTT; CDR3 protein: CGSQDFNQPQHF; V gene: TRBV28; CDR3 length: 12; D gene: -; clone size: -; J gene: TRBJ1-5
CDR3 DNA: TGTGCCAGCAGCTTGCGGGCTAGCGGGGGACAAGAGACCCAGTACTTC; CDR3 protein: CASSLRASGGQETQYF; V gene: TRBV5-6; CDR3 length: 16; D gene: TRBD2; clone size: -; J gene: TRBJ2-5
CDR3 DNA: TGTGCCAGCAGCTTTATCACAGATTCACCCCTCCACTTT; CDR3 protein: CASSFITDSPLHF; V gene: TRBV11-2; CDR3 length: 13; D gene: -; clone size: -; J gene: TRBJ1-6
CDR3 DNA: TGTGCTAGCAGCACGGGACTAGCGGGGGGAGAGACCCAGTACTTC; CDR3 protein: CASSTGLAGGETQYF; V gene: TRBV7-7; CDR3 length: 15; D gene: TRBD2; clone size: -; J gene: TRBJ2-5
CDR3 DNA: TGCGCCAGCAGCTTGGAGGGGGCGGGATCCACTGAAGCTTTCTTT; CDR3 protein: CASSLEGAGSTEAFF; V gene: TRBV5-1; CDR3 length: 15; D gene: TRBD1; clone size: few; J gene: TRBJ1-1
CDR3 DNA: TGTGCCAGCAGCCCGCGCCCTCAGTACTTC; CDR3 protein: CASSPRPQYF; V gene: TRBV7-2; CDR3 length: 10; D gene: -; clone size: once; J gene: TRBJ2-7
CDR3 DNA: TGTGCCAGCAGCGTAGGGGCCCTGAGCTCCTACAATGAGCAGTTCTTC; CDR3 protein: CASSVGALSSYNEQFF; V gene: TRBV9; CDR3 length: 16; D gene: -; clone size: -; J gene: TRBJ2-1
CDR3 DNA: TGCGCCAGCAGCTTGGGACAGGGAGCCCCCCGACTCTCTGGAAACACCATATATTTT; CDR3 protein: CASSLGQGAPRLSGNTIYF; V gene: TRBV5-1; CDR3 length: 19; D gene: TRBD1; clone size: -; J gene: TRBJ1-3
CDR3 DNA: TGCGCCAGCAGCCCCTGGGGCACTAGCGGGGGGGAAGAGACCCAGTACTTC; CDR3 protein: CASSPWGTSGGEETQYF; V gene: TRBV5-1; CDR3 length: 17; D gene: TRBD2; clone size: -; J gene: TRBJ2-5
CDR3 DNA: TGTGCCAGCAGTTTATTCCCGCCAGGGGGAGTTGTTGGCTACACCTTC; CDR3 protein: CASSLFPPGGVVGYTF; V gene: TRBV27; CDR3 length: 16; D gene: TRBD1; clone size: -; J gene: TRBJ1-2
CDR3 DNA: TGCGCCAGCAGCCAAAGGGGTCCTGACAGCCGGAACACCGGGGAGCTGTTTTTT; CDR3 protein: CASSQRGPDSRNTGELFF; V gene: TRBV4-1; CDR3 length: 18; D gene: -; clone size: -; J gene: TRBJ2-2
CDR3 DNA: TGTGCCAGCACCCGACAGGCAGGTATGAACACTGAAGCTTTCTTT; CDR3 protein: CASTRQAGMNTEAFF; V gene: TRBV6-6; CDR3 length: 15; D gene: -; clone size: -; J gene: TRBJ1-1
CDR3 DNA: TGTGCCAGCAGCTTATCATCGGGCTATGGCTACACCTTC; CDR3 protein: CASSLSSGYGYTF; V gene: TRBV7-2; CDR3 length: 13; D gene: -; clone size: -; J gene: TRBJ1-2
CDR3 DNA: TGCGCCAGCAGCTCCTCCGTCACAGGGCAGGAGGCTTTCTTT; CDR3 protein: CASSSSVTGQEAFF; V gene: TRBV5-1; CDR3 length: 14; D gene: -; clone size: -; J gene: TRBJ1-1
CDR3 DNA: TGTGCCAGCAGCCGAGACAGTATCGGCAATCAGCCCCAGCATTTT; CDR3 protein: CASSRDSIGNQPQHF; V gene: TRBV3-1/TRBV3-2; CDR3 length: 15; D gene: -; clone size: few; J gene: TRBJ1-5
CDR3 DNA: TGTGCCAGCAGCGTACCCAGGGTGGGCTCTGGGGCCAACGTCCTGACTTTC; CDR3 protein: CASSVPRVGSGANVLTF; V gene: TRBV9; CDR3 length: 17; D gene: -; clone size: -; J gene: TRBJ2-6
CDR3 DNA: TGTGCCAGCAGTTACTCAGGGGGCCTCAATCAGCCCCAGCATTTT; CDR3 protein: CASSYSGGLNQPQHF; V gene: TRBV6-5; CDR3 length: 15; D gene: TRBD1; clone size: -; J gene: TRBJ1-5
CDR3 DNA: TGTGCCAGCTCACCAGGGGGACAGGAGGGAGCTTTCTTT; CDR3 protein: CASSPGGQEGAFF; V gene: TRBV18; CDR3 length: 13; D gene: TRBD1; clone size: -; J gene: TRBJ1-1
CDR3 DNA: TGTGCCAGCAGCGTAGAAGGGACAGTTAATGAAAAACTGTTTTTT; CDR3 protein: CASSVEGTVNEKLFF; V gene: TRBV9; CDR3 length: 15; D gene: TRBD1; clone size: -; J gene: TRBJ1-4
CDR3 DNA: TGTGCCAGCAGCCCCCGGACTAGCGGGGGGGCCCCAGATACGCAGTATTTT; CDR3 protein: CASSPRTSGGAPDTQYF; V gene: TRBV11-2; CDR3 length: 17; D gene: TRBD2; clone size: -; J gene: TRBJ2-3
CDR3 DNA: TGCGCCAGCAGTATCACAGGGGGCACTGAAGCTTTCTTT; CDR3 protein: CASSITGGTEAFF; V gene: TRBV10-2; CDR3 length: 13; D gene: TRBD1; clone size: -; J gene: TRBJ1-1
CDR3 DNA: TGTGCCATAGCAGTATCAGGGGCGAACACCGGGGAGCTGTTTTTT; CDR3 protein: CAIAVSGANTGELFF; V gene: TRBV10-3; CDR3 length: 15; D gene: -; clone size: -; J gene: TRBJ2-2
CDR3 DNA: TGTGCCAGCTCACCGTTGAGGGTCGGTGGCAATCAGCCCCAGCATTTT; CDR3 protein: CASSPLRVGGNQPQHF; V gene: TRBV18; CDR3 length: 16; D gene: -; clone size: once; J gene: TRBJ1-5
CDR3 DNA: TGCGCCAGCAGCCCGGCCGGGCCGGGCGGGTCGGGTGGCTACACCTTC; CDR3 protein: CASSPAGPGGSGGYTF; V gene: TRBV5-1; CDR3 length: 16; D gene: -; clone size: -; J gene: TRBJ1-2
CDR3 DNA: TGTGCCAGTAGCCCTGCACTCTATGGCTACACCTTC; CDR3 protein: CASSPALYGYTF; V gene: TRBV19; CDR3 length: 12; D gene: -; clone size: -; J gene: TRBJ1-2
CDR3 DNA: TGTGCCAGCAGTGAAGTGCAGGGGCCCGAGCATTTT; CDR3 protein: CASSEVQGPEHF; V gene: TRBV6-1; CDR3 length: 12; D gene: -; clone size: few; J gene: TRBJ1-5
CDR3 DNA: TGTGCCAGCAGCCAAGGAGGGCAGGGGGCTGAAGCTTTCTTT; CDR3 protein: CASSQGGQGAEAFF; V gene: TRBV3-1/TRBV3-2; CDR3 length: 14; D gene: TRBD1; clone size: -; J gene: TRBJ1-1
CDR3 DNA: TGTGCCAGCAGCGCACCCACTAGCGGGGGGCGGGTAAGCACAGATACGCAGTATTTT; CDR3 protein: CASSAPTSGGRVSTDTQYF; V gene: TRBV7-9; CDR3 length: 19; D gene: TRBD2; clone size: -; J gene: TRBJ2-3
CDR3 DNA: TGTGCCAGCAGCTTACGGGATGGCTATGGCTACACCTTC; CDR3 protein: CASSLRDGYGYTF; V gene: TRBV5-6; CDR3 length: 13; D gene: -; clone size: -; J gene: TRBJ1-2
CDR3 DNA: TGCGCCAGCAGCTTCTCCGCGAGCGGGAGCACTGAAGCTTTCTTT; CDR3 protein: CASSFSASGSTEAFF; V gene: TRBV5-1; CDR3 length: 15; D gene: -; clone size: -; J gene: TRBJ1-1
CDR3 DNA: TGTGCCAGCAGCTCCACTGACAGGGATCAACAATGGGAGCAGTTCTTC; CDR3 protein: CASSSTDRDQQWEQFF; V gene: TRBV5-7; CDR3 length: 16; D gene: TRBD1; clone size: once; J gene: TRBJ2-1
CDR3 DNA: TGTGCCAGCAGTTACTCGACACGGGGAAGCAATCAGCCCCAGCATTTT; CDR3 protein: CASSYSTRGSNQPQHF; V gene: TRBV6-2/TRBV6-3; CDR3 length: 16; D gene: -; clone size: -; J gene: TRBJ1-5